The subject of this entry is one T cell receptor beta chain. The antigen this receptor binds is unknown. The sample holds no much larger clone one base away, and base qualities are not on file. This sample is drawn from a study of control samples from healthy donors and cancer patients (dated by TCRdb to 2018 to 2021). V is pared back by 0 bases and J by 0 bases, with 13 bases lying between the germline termini. From the cysteine up to the phenylalanine, the CDR3 has a length of 17 residues. Just CDR3 DNA is preserved here, 51 bases in frame from base 1. Via the germline V gene, CDR1 is SGHDT and CDR2 YYEEEE. The library came from the immunoSEQ multiplex PCR assay. This is the immuneACCESS table as TCRdb keeps it, with only in-frame sequences that have V and J called. A part of the clones is gone; compared with another copy, unresolved V genes explain less than half, and the rest is unexplained. The sample includes about 95,000 clones, with about 87% observed a single time. Under 15% of the sample comes from the top ten.

This receptor was identified in a woman aged 70-85 years in good health. This chain joins TRBV5-6 to TRBJ1-3; the D gene identity is not certain. The source material was blood. The bases read TGTGCCAGCAGCTTGGAGAAGTCCTACCGCTCTGGAAACACCATATATTTT. Its protein reads: CASSLEKSYRSGNTIYF. The full variable domain, completed from the reference TRBV5-6 and TRBJ1-3 proteins outside the CDR3, reads DAGVTQSPTHLIKTRGQQVTLRCSPKSGHDTVSWYQQALGQGPQFIFQYYEEEERQRGNFPDRFSGHQFPNYSSELNVNALLLGDSALYLCASSLEKSYRSGNTIYFGEGSWLTVV.